These 3 T cell receptor beta chains came from one sample sequenced in a study of identical twins. Via MiXCR, TCRdb re-called the 5' RACE reads, giving one row per CDR3 protein. Among hundreds of thousands of distinct CDR3 sequences, about 7% were seen once, and the ten largest hold 3.5% to 4%. Separately, the same data were catalogued under a study of yellow fever vaccine responses in identical twins.

The material sequenced was memory (CD45RO+) T cells sorted from blood. The receptors here all came from a woman under 30 in good health.

The sample holds many counts of this clonotype. The chain couples TRBV29-1 to TRBJ2-3; 8 nucleotides align to TRBD2. The V gene's germline CDR1 is SQVTM and CDR2 ANQGSEA. V dropped 0 bases and J dropped 0; count of bases not matched to a gene: 8. The CDR3 covers 17 residues. The CDR3 region is CSVEDRGSSGSTDTQYF. The CDR3 nucleotides are TGCAGCGTTGAAGATCGGGGTTCTAGCGGGAGCACAGATACGCAGTATTTT.

This clonotype was seen a handful of times. This CDR3 is CASSHPTSTDEQFF. DNA for the CDR3: TGTGCCAGCAGCCACCCGACTAGTACCGATGAGCAGTTCTTC. The rearrangement links TRBV12-3 or TRBV12-4 to TRBJ2-1, with D tentatively TRBD2 (6 bases). This CDR3 spans 14 amino acids. The V end lost 6 bases, the J end lost 8 bases, and 17 bases lay between the germline ends.

V and J are TRBV6-1 and TRBJ2-2, with TRBD2 matching over 13 bases. Germline CDR1 reads MNHNS; CDR2 reads SASEGT. With V trimmed by 4 bases and J by 3 bases, 5 bases remained unmatched. The CDR3 is 17 amino acids. The CDR3 region has the DNA TGTGCCAGCAGTGGGACTAGCGGGAGAACGTACACCGGGGAGCTGTTTTTT. It specifies CASSGTSGRTYTGELFF.